A single sample is the source of the 24 T cell receptor beta chains below, sequenced in a study of blood T cell repertoires in COVID-19. Repertoires were generated with immunoSEQ multiplex PCR, while TCRdb's copy carries only in-frame clones and drops some. This sample has around 220,000 clones, with 80% to 90% found just once. Sequences were obtained from peripheral blood. These receptors all come from a man aged 18 to 30 with active or convalescent COVID-19.

V usage is TRBV5-4 and J usage is TRBJ2-1; TRBD2 agrees at 7 bases. Germline CDR1 is SGHNT and CDR2 is YYREEE (reference sequence). The CDR3 extends over 14 amino acids. With V trimmed by 4 bases and J by 8 bases, 9 bases remained unmatched. CDR3 sequence (DNA): TGTGCCAGCAGCCCAAGGACTAGAACAGATGAGCAGTTCTTC. Amino acid sequence: CASSPRTRTDEQFF.

This clone has only one observation. This chain joins TRBV18 and TRBJ1-5, with a weak D call TRBD1 (5 bases). Germline V gene lookup returns CDR1 KGHSH and CDR2 LQKENI. The CDR3 contains 14 residues. Trimming removed 3 bases from V and 3 bases from J, with 9 bases in between. The CDR3 reads CASSPAGSNQPQHF. The CDR3 DNA is TGTGCCAGCTCACCGGCAGGGTCCAATCAGCCCCAGCATTTT.

V gene TRBV4-3 combines with J gene TRBJ2-1; TRBD1 might be the D (6 bases). This CDR3 has 16 amino acids. V dropped 4 bases and J dropped 1 base, with 14 bases sitting between them. Germline V gene data show CDR1 as LGHNA and CDR2 as YSLEER. CDR3 in DNA: TGCGCCAGCAGCCCTGGGGGCGGGTCTTCCTACAATGAGCAGTTCTTC. This codes for CASSPGGGSSYNEQFF.

The V and J genes are TRBV10-3 and TRBJ1-4; 7 nucleotides line up with TRBD1. The V segment lost 0 bases and the J segment 10 bases; nucleotides outside the gene matches: 8. From germline, CDR1 is ENHRY and CDR2 SYGVKD. This CDR3 region has 15 residues. Here the CDR3 reads CAISESSGQITKLFF. CDR3 DNA sequence: TGTGCCATCAGTGAGTCCTCGGGACAGATCACAAAACTGTTTTTT.

This chain uses TRBV10-3 with TRBJ2-5; weak D call: TRBD2 (6 bases). Trimming cost V 8 bases and J 5 bases, with 21 bases left between them. The germline gives CDR1 ENHRY, CDR2 SYGVKD. The CDR3 runs to 15 residues. This CDR3 is CAIATAEGRLETQYF. The CDR3 DNA reads as TGTGCCATCGCAACCGCGGAGGGGCGCTTGGAGACCCAGTACTTC.

This chain connects TRBV25-1 to TRBJ1-1, with unresolved D. The CDR3 extends over 13 amino acids. Trimming removed 0 bases from V and 6 bases from J, with 8 bases in between. The germline CDR1 and CDR2 sequences are MGHDK and SYGVNS. CDR3 loop: CASSEYTVAEAFF. The DNA of the CDR3 is TGTGCCAGCAGTGAATACACGGTGGCTGAAGCTTTCTTT.

The chain is built from TRBV9 and TRBJ1-1; TRBD1 aligns across 9 bases. The germline V gene has CDR1 SGDLS and CDR2 YYNGEE. V was pared by 3 bases and J by 1 base, with 7 bases of the junction left unmatched. The CDR3 runs to 16 residues. CDR3 sequence (DNA): TGTGCCAGCAGCGCCCGGGGACAGGGAACGAACACTGAAGCTTTCTTT. Its translation is CASSARGQGTNTEAFF.

The chain recombines TRBV10-2 with TRBJ2-2; D perhaps matches TRBD2 (7 bases). CDR3 length: 14 amino acids. The germline CDR1 and CDR2 sequences are WSHSY and SAAADI. V gave up 2 bases and J gave up 6 bases, with 10 bases separating them. Here the CDR3 DNA reads TGCGCCAGCAGTGAGGCGGGGGCCCCCGGGGAGCTGTTTTTT. Protein sequence: CASSEAGAPGELFF.

V is TRBV30 and J is TRBJ2-1, with D perhaps assigned TRBD1 or TRBD2 (5 bases each). V was cut by 7 bases and J by 6 bases, with 10 bases left in between. CDR3 length: 11 amino acids. In germline, CDR1 is GTSNPN, CDR2 SVGIG (reference sequence). This chain's CDR3 is CALGRGNEQFF. CDR3 in DNA: TGTGCCTTGGGACGCGGCAATGAGCAGTTCTTC.

The gene calls are TRBV30 and TRBJ2-7; 7 bases are shared with TRBD1. V shed 5 bases and J 5 bases; nucleotides not matched to a gene: 6. The CDR3 runs 12 residues. The germline CDR1 and CDR2 sequences are GTSNPN and SVGIG (reference sequence). The chain's CDR3 is CAWGQVFNEQYF. The CDR3 nucleotides read TGTGCCTGGGGACAGGTGTTCAACGAGCAGTACTTC.

The sample holds a few counts of this clone. This chain connects TRBV28 to TRBJ2-7, with TRBD2 matching 8 bases. Germline CDR1 MDHEN, CDR2 SYDVKM. There are 15 residues in the CDR3. J gave up 1 base and V 4 bases, and 6 bases lay outside the gene matches. CDR3 residues: CASSWPGLGSYEQYF. CDR3 DNA sequence: TGTGCCAGCAGTTGGCCGGGACTAGGGTCCTACGAGCAGTACTTC.

The chain links TRBV7-2 to TRBJ2-5, with 12 bases identical to TRBD2. V lost 7 bases to trimming and J lost 4 bases; unmatched junction nucleotides: 10. Germline CDR1 and CDR2: SGHTA and FQGNSA. This CDR3 spans 16 amino acids. The CDR3 sequence: CASTQRPGLAGETQYF. DNA of the CDR3: TGTGCCAGCACCCAAAGGCCGGGACTAGCGGGAGAGACCCAGTACTTC.

The rearrangement links TRBV10-3 to TRBJ2-7; the match to TRBD2 covers 7 bases. The CDR3 runs to 16 residues. Germline V CDR1 and CDR2: ENHRY, SYGVKD. The V segment lost 6 bases and the J segment 3 bases; nucleotides outside the gene matches: 14. CDR3 in DNA: TGTGCCATCAGGACCTCGGGGAGGGGAACTCTCTACGAGCAGTACTTC. Protein: CAIRTSGRGTLYEQYF.

The chain employs TRBV10-3 and TRBJ2-5; D uncertain. Trimming cost V 7 bases and J 5 bases, with 17 bases left between them. The V gene's germline CDR1 is ENHRY and CDR2 SYGVKD. The CDR3 runs to 14 residues. CDR3 in amino acids: CAITPRVKRETQYF. DNA for the CDR3: TGTGCCATCACCCCACGTGTGAAACGGGAGACCCAGTACTTC.

V is TRBV27 and J is TRBJ2-5; 11 bases fit TRBD2. The CDR3 is 17 residues long. Germline V gene lookup returns CDR1 MNHEY and CDR2 SMNVEV (reference sequence). The ends lost 4 bases at V and 3 bases at J; junction bases unmatched: 10. The CDR3 reads CASSSFKTGLAEETQYF. The CDR3 region has the DNA TGTGCCAGCAGTTCCTTCAAAACGGGACTAGCGGAAGAGACCCAGTACTTC.

The chain uses TRBV11-2 and TRBJ2-3; a weak D match, TRBD2 (6 bases). This CDR3 region has 16 residues. V shed 5 bases and J shed 13 bases, with 28 bases lying between them. The germline CDR1 and CDR2 sequences are SGHAT and FQNNGV. The CDR3 bases are TGTGCCAGCAGCCCCTGGACTACAGCTGAGGATTTTAGGGAGTATTTT. Its translation: CASSPWTTAEDFREYF.

The chain carries TRBV5-1 and TRBJ2-5, with a weak D call TRBD2 (7 bases). Trimming pared 7 bases from V and 5 bases from J, leaving 18 bases between. The CDR3 loop spans 14 amino acids. Germline CDR1 reads SGHRS; CDR2 reads YFSETQ. The CDR3 loop reads CASRRGAQKETQYF. The CDR3 coding sequence is TGCGCCAGCCGACGGGGGGCCCAAAAGGAGACCCAGTACTTC. The entire variable domain, with the rest obtained from reference TRBV5-1 and TRBJ2-5, is as follows: KAGVTQTPRYLIKTRGQQVTLSCSPISGHRSVSWYQQTPGQGLQFLFEYFSETQRNKGNFPGRFSGRQFSNSRSEMNVSTLELGDSALYLCASRRGAQKETQYFGPGTRLLVL.

This chain joins TRBV7-3 and TRBJ1-2, with D perhaps matching TRBD1 (6 bases). The V gene lost 5 bases and the J gene lost 8 bases, with 15 bases spanning the gap. Per germline, CDR1 SGHTA and CDR2 FQGTGA. There are 13 residues in the CDR3. The CDR3 DNA reads TGTGCCAGCAGCGCGACAGGAACCGGGGGCTACACCTTC. The encoded protein is CASSATGTGGYTF.

The V and J genes are TRBV6-5 and TRBJ2-1; a weak D match, TRBD2 (6 bases). V lost 4 bases, J lost 5 bases, and 15 bases lay in between. CDR1 and CDR2 (germline): MNHEY, SVGAGI. The CDR3 loop spans 15 amino acids. CDR3 in amino acids: CASSSLADRDNEQFF. DNA for the CDR3: TGTGCCAGCAGTTCCTTAGCGGACCGCGACAATGAGCAGTTCTTC.

The chain links TRBV9 to TRBJ1-6, with D perhaps matching TRBD1 (5 bases). Trimming stripped 3 bases from V and 7 bases from J, with 14 bases between. Germline loops: CDR1 SGDLS, CDR2 YYNGEE. The CDR3 sequence is 15 residues long. CDR3 loop: CASSDRPGRNSPLHF. The CDR3 DNA is TGTGCCAGCAGCGACCGACCAGGGAGGAATTCACCCCTCCACTTT.

As for this clone: The same CDR3 also results from other DNA sequences found in this sample. The rearrangement uses TRBV18 and TRBJ2-7, with TRBD1 matching over 8 bases. CDR3 length equals 14 residues. V was clipped by 3 bases and J by 1 base; unmatched bases: 2. Looked up from germline, CDR1 is KGHSH and CDR2 is LQKENI. CDR3 amino acids: CASSPGTGSYEQYF. The CDR3 DNA sequence: TGTGCCAGCTCACCTGGGACAGGATCCTACGAGCAGTACTTC. The full variable domain, rest sourced from reference TRBV18 and TRBJ2-7, is NAGVMQNPRHLVRRRGQEARLRCSPMKGHSHVYWYRQLPEEGLKFMVYLQKENIIDESGMPKERFSAEFPKEGPSILRIQQVVRGDSAAYFCASSPGTGSYEQYFGPGTRLTVT.

The chain employs TRBV6-6 and TRBJ1-6, with D possibly TRBD1 on 5 matching bases. V lost 6 bases to trimming and J lost 0 bases, with 9 bases between them. The CDR3 length is 15 residues. In germline, CDR1 is MNHNY, CDR2 SVGAGI (reference sequence). The CDR3 coding sequence is TGTGCCAGCAGGGGACTTAACTCCTATAATTCACCCCTCCACTTT. Encoded protein: CASRGLNSYNSPLHF.

The V and J genes are TRBV7-3 and TRBJ2-1; maybe TRBD2 (6 bases). The germline V gene encodes CDR1 SGHTA and CDR2 FQGTGA. The CDR3 runs 15 residues. V lost 5 bases and J 3 bases, leaving 14 bases between the germline ends. This chain's CDR3 is CASSDAGTDYNEQFF. The CDR3 DNA sequence: TGTGCCAGCAGCGACGCCGGGACTGACTACAATGAGCAGTTCTTC.

The chain couples TRBV5-1 to TRBJ2-3; a weak D match, TRBD2 (6 bases). V lost 5 bases to trimming and J lost 0 bases, with 13 bases between them. There are 15 residues in the CDR3. Germline V CDR1 and CDR2: SGHRS, YFSETQ. The CDR3 DNA sequence: TGCGCCAGCAGATTAGCGGCCTCGAGCACAGATACGCAGTATTTT. Translating gives CASRLAASSTDTQYF.